Below, 32 T cell receptor beta chains from the same sample are listed, as sequenced in a study of T cells in Graves' hyperthyroidism and ophthalmopathy. There were TCR beta CDR3 regions amplified from RNA transcripts. The primer set for the first-round RT-PCR of the TCR CDR3 was HTBI. TCRdb reanalysed the multiplex PCR reads using MiXCR and keeps one entry per CDR3 protein. The table records about 110,000 distinct CDR3 sequences, 15% to 20% of them present only once. The sequenced sample consisted of blood. These receptors originate from a woman between 45 and 65 years old with Graves' hyperthyroidism.

This clonotype was seen a handful of times. The V and J genes are TRBV7-2 and TRBJ2-5, with 7 bases identical to TRBD1. V lost 1 base and J lost 5; bases outside the gene matches: 7. In germline, CDR1 is SGHTA, CDR2 FQGNSA. The CDR3 spans 15 residues. The CDR3 nucleotides are TGTGCCAGCAGCTTAGAACAGGGGAATTGGGAGACCCAGTACTTC. It is translated as CASSLEQGNWETQYF.

The rearrangement uses TRBV3-1 and TRBJ2-3; TRBD2 matches at 8 bases. The length of the CDR3 is 16 residues. The junction had 9 bases not matched to a gene; V was cut back by 4 bases and J by 3 bases. CDR1 and CDR2 (germline): LGHDT, YNNKEL (reference sequence). The CDR3 is CASSPGTGGETDTQYF. Written as DNA, the CDR3 is TGTGCCAGCAGCCCCGGGACGGGGGGGGAAACAGATACGCAGTATTTT.

This clonotype was detected ten times or more. The chain couples TRBV20-1 to TRBJ2-7, with 14 bases fitting TRBD2. V lost 3 bases to trimming and J lost 3 bases; unmatched junction nucleotides: 1. Germline V gene lookup returns CDR1 DFQATT and CDR2 SNEGSKA (reference sequence). There are 14 residues in the CDR3. CDR3 nucleotide sequence: TGCAGTGCTAGGGGGACTAGCGGGAGCTACGAGCAGTACGTC. This codes for CSARGTSGSYEQYV.

This clonotype was seen ten or more times. J is TRBJ2-5 and V is TRBV30, with TRBD1 as a possible D gene (6 bases). The V end was cut by 0 bases, the J end by 5 bases, with 13 bases between. Looked up from germline, CDR1 is GTSNPN and CDR2 is SVGIG (reference sequence). This CDR3 is 14 amino acids long. The CDR3 DNA follows: TGTGCCTGGAGTGTACGCAGGGGTCACGAGACCCAGTACTTC. Encoded protein: CAWSVRRGHETQYF.

This clonotype was counted at least ten times. This chain joins TRBV3-1 and TRBJ2-2; weak D call: TRBD1 (5 bases). Germline V CDR1 and CDR2: LGHDT, YNNKEL (reference sequence). The ends were cut back, 0 bases at V and 1 base at J, with 12 bases in the middle. The CDR3 sequence is 17 residues long. CDR3 DNA sequence: TGTGCCAGCAGCCAAGATAGCTGGACACTGAACACCGGGGAGCTGTTTTTT. Amino acid sequence: CASSQDSWTLNTGELFF.

This clonotype has a handful of counts. The DNA of the CDR3 is TGTGCCAGCAGCTCCGATGTGAGCTCCTATAATTCACCCCTCCACTTT. Its translation is CASSSDVSSYNSPLHF. The J gene is TRBJ1-6, the V gene TRBV7-8; D is ambiguous. The V gene's germline CDR1 is SGHVS and CDR2 FQNEAQ. CDR3 size: 16 residues. V lost 4 bases to trimming and J lost 0 bases, with 10 bases between them.

This clonotype was detected ten times or more. This rearrangement joins TRBV12-3 or TRBV12-4 to TRBJ2-3, with 7 bases matching TRBD1. The CDR3 is made up of 13 amino acids. The ends lost 3 bases at V and 4 bases at J; junction bases unmatched: 1. This CDR3 reads CASSFQGADTQYF. The CDR3 coding sequence is TGTGCCAGCAGTTTCCAGGGGGCAGATACGCAGTATTTT.

This clonotype was seen repeatedly, ten times or more. The V and J genes are TRBV7-3 and TRBJ1-6; D possibly corresponds to TRBD1 (6 bases). This CDR3 has 17 residues. V gave up 4 bases and J gave up 2 bases, with 15 bases separating them. Germline loops: CDR1 SGHTA, CDR2 FQGTGA. The CDR3: CASSSTGRGTYNSPLHF. CDR3 DNA sequence: TGTGCCAGCAGCTCGACAGGCCGAGGAACCTATAATTCACCCCTCCACTTT.

This clonotype was detected ten times or more. The chain combines TRBV2 with TRBJ2-3, with 7 positions matching TRBD2. J lost 2 bases, V lost 10 bases, and 6 bases had no gene match. The CDR3 runs 13 residues. Germline CDR1 reads SNHLY; CDR2 reads FYNNEI. CDR3 in amino acids: CATRAGTTDTQYF. In nucleotides, the CDR3 is TGTGCCACCAGAGCGGGGACCACAGATACGCAGTATTTT.

This clonotype was seen many times. The J gene is TRBJ1-4, the V gene TRBV5-1; D is uncertain. The CDR3 runs 14 residues. The germline gives CDR1 SGHRS, CDR2 YFSETQ. The germline V and J ends were trimmed by 0 bases and 4 bases, with 7 bases remaining between them. The DNA for the CDR3 is TGCGCCAGCAGCTTGGGCCAATTTAATGAAAAACTGTTTTTT. Its protein product is CASSLGQFNEKLFF.

This clonotype occurred many times. V and J are TRBV7-9 and TRBJ2-5; D not certain. CDR3 length equals 15 residues. V was pared by 2 bases and J by 0 bases, with 10 bases between. Germline loops: CDR1 SEHNR, CDR2 FQNEAQ (reference sequence). The CDR3 DNA reads TGTGCCAGCAGCTTATATGGAGCACACCAAGAGACCCAGTACTTC. Its protein is CASSLYGAHQETQYF.

This clonotype came up many times. The V gene is TRBV29-1, the J gene TRBJ1-3; unclear D gene. V gave up 4 bases and J gave up 5 bases, with 12 bases separating them. Germline values: CDR1 SQVTM, CDR2 ANQGSEA. The CDR3 loop spans 13 amino acids. CDR3 bases: TGCAGCGTTGTTTGGTCCAACAGAAACACCATATATTTT. Its protein is CSVVWSNRNTIYF.

There are many counts of this clonotype. The rearrangement joins TRBV15 to TRBJ2-3; unclear D gene. This CDR3 has 16 residues. Trimming stripped 0 bases from V and 1 base from J, with 11 bases between. Germline V gene data show CDR1 as LNHNV and CDR2 as YYDKDF (reference sequence). The CDR3 DNA follows: TGTGCCACCAGCAGAGATTCAGTAGTCCGCACAGATACGCAGTATTTT. It is translated as CATSRDSVVRTDTQYF.

The chain joins TRBV7-3 to TRBJ2-2; unclear D gene. The V gene lost 4 bases and the J gene lost 2 bases, with 8 bases spanning the gap. The CDR3 is 14 amino acids. Germline V lookup: CDR1 SGHTA, CDR2 FQGTGA. The CDR3 DNA reads as TGTGCCAGCAGCTACTTCGACAACACCGGGGAGCTGTTTTTT. It yields the protein CASSYFDNTGELFF.

Ten or more counts support this clonotype. V is TRBV6-1 and J is TRBJ1-1; D remains unclear. The V and J ends lost 10 bases and 1 base respectively, with 13 bases between them. There are 13 residues in the CDR3. The germline V gene has CDR1 MNHNS and CDR2 SASEGT. CDR3 sequence (DNA): TGTGCCACCCACCTGGACGGGAACACTGAAGCTTTCTTT. Protein: CATHLDGNTEAFF.

This clonotype has at least ten counts. The chain couples TRBV12-3 or TRBV12-4 to TRBJ2-5, with D perhaps matching TRBD1 (5 bases). The CDR3 sequence is 17 residues long. Trimming pared 4 bases from V and 2 bases from J, leaving 20 bases between. DNA for the CDR3: TGTGCCAGCAGTTCTCCAGGGTATTCGATACGACAAGAGACCCAGTACTTC. Its protein is CASSSPGYSIRQETQYF.

As to this clonotype: One end of the junction fails to match germline, which may point to a read error. This chain connects TRBV7-7 to TRBJ2-1; TRBD2 matches at 9 bases. The CDR3 length is 15 residues. Germline V gene data show CDR1 as SSHAT and CDR2 as FNYEAQ (reference sequence). This CDR3 is CASSRPTSGHNEQFF. Here the CDR3 DNA reads TGTGCTAGCAGCCGCCCGACTAGCGGCCACAATGAGCAGTTCTTC.

This clonotype was found many times. The chain has TRBV3-1 and TRBJ1-5, with D unclear. The CDR3 covers 15 residues. Germline values: CDR1 LGHDT, CDR2 YNNKEL (reference sequence). The ends were cut back, 1 base at V and 0 bases at J, with 7 bases in the middle. The CDR3 protein is CASSQGTASNQPQHF. DNA of the CDR3: TGTGCCAGCAGCCAAGGCACAGCTAGCAATCAGCCCCAGCATTTT.

The table lists this clonotype with many counts. The gene calls are TRBV20-1 and TRBJ2-6; TRBD1 agrees at 7 bases. This CDR3 region has 16 residues. The germline V gene has CDR1 DFQATT and CDR2 SNEGSKA (reference sequence). V lost 7 bases and J lost 2; bases outside the gene matches: 11. DNA for the CDR3: TGCAGTGGGACGACAGGGACAGATGCTGGGGCCAACGTCCTGACTTTC. Amino acids: CSGTTGTDAGANVLTF.

Of note for this clonotype: Being one base from a much bigger clone, this may be a read error. Lacking the conserved final phenylalanine or tryptophan, this CDR3 likely reflects a read error. V is TRBV2 and J is TRBJ2-1; D might be TRBD2 (6 bases). V lost 5 bases and J lost 0, with 8 bases in between. Germline V gene data show CDR1 as SNHLY and CDR2 as FYNNEI. The CDR3 consists of 14 residues. CDR3 residues: CASSMGGSYNEQFL. CDR3 DNA sequence: TGTGCCAGCAGTATGGGGGGCTCCTACAATGAGCAGTTCCTC.

This clonotype has a count of ten or more. This chain links TRBV7-9 with TRBJ2-2; 11 bases are shared with TRBD1. The germline V gene encodes CDR1 SEHNR and CDR2 FQNEAQ (reference sequence). The CDR3 covers 14 residues. V trimming: 5 bases; J trimming: 8 bases; junction bases outside the gene matches: 4. The CDR3 is CASSPRDRGGELFF. The DNA of the CDR3 is TGTGCCAGCAGCCCCCGGGACAGGGGGGGGGAGCTGTTTTTT. Together with reference TRBV7-9 and TRBJ2-2, the CDR3 gives the full variable domain: DTGVSQNPRHKITKRGQNVTFRCDPISEHNRLYWYRQTLGQGPEFLTYFQNEAQLEKSRLLSDRFSAERPKGSFSTLEIQRTEQGDSAMYLCASSPRDRGGELFFGEGSRLTVL.

The CDR3 DNA follows: TGTGCCAGCAGCGGACGTGCAGATACGCAGTATTTT. Protein sequence: CASSGRADTQYF. The V gene is TRBV11-2, the J gene TRBJ2-3; no firm D call. CDR1 is SGHAT and CDR2 is FQNNGV in the germline V gene. There are 12 residues in the CDR3. The V and J ends lost 5 bases and 4 bases respectively, with 7 bases between them. Based on the CDR3 plus reference TRBV11-2 and TRBJ2-3, the full variable domain is EAGVAQSPRYKIIEKRQSVAFWCNPISGHATLYWYQQILGQGPKLLIQFQNNGVVDDSQLPKDRFSAERLKGVDSTLKIQPAKLEDSAVYLCASSGRADTQYFGPGTRLTVL.

J is TRBJ2-1 and V is TRBV6-5; D possibly corresponds to TRBD2 (6 bases). The CDR3 consists of 15 residues. With 0 bases removed from V and 4 bases from J, the gap between germline ends came to 10 bases. The V gene's germline CDR1 is MNHEY and CDR2 SVGAGI. CDR3 sequence reads: CASSYSLAKYNEQFF. CDR3 DNA sequence: TGTGCCAGCAGTTACTCGCTAGCGAAGTACAATGAGCAGTTCTTC.

This clonotype was seen more than once but under ten times. A clone one base away is much larger, so this may be a read error. The genes are TRBV14 and TRBJ1-5; D not certain. The V and J ends lost 5 bases and 2 bases respectively, with 7 bases between them. In germline, CDR1 is SGHDN, CDR2 FVKESK. This CDR3 is 13 amino acids long. The CDR3 DNA sequence: TGTGCCAGCAGCTCCCCGGGCAATCAGCCCCAGCATTTT. Translation gives CASSSPGNQPQHF.

Many counts were recorded for this clonotype. V usage is TRBV11-2 and J usage is TRBJ2-3; 7 nucleotides align to TRBD1. CDR1 and CDR2 (germline): SGHAT, FQNNGV. The CDR3 extends over 15 amino acids. J was trimmed by 1 base and V by 5 bases; bases with no gene match: 6. The CDR3 loop is CASSHPQGGTDTQYF. The CDR3 nucleotides are TGTGCCAGCAGCCACCCCCAGGGGGGCACAGATACGCAGTATTTT.

The chain combines TRBV6-2 or TRBV6-3 with TRBJ1-2, with D possibly being TRBD1 (5 bases). Per the germline V gene, CDR1 is MNHEY and CDR2 is SVGEGT. This CDR3 spans 13 amino acids. V was clipped by 11 bases and J by 7 bases, with 20 bases between them. The CDR3, as DNA: TGTGCCGAGGGCGAGGGGCGCGGCTGTGGCTACACCTTC. Translation gives CAEGEGRGCGYTF.

This clonotype has ten or more counts. The V and J genes are TRBV4-1 and TRBJ2-1; TRBD2 aligns across 12 bases. The CDR3 length is 16 residues. Germline V lookup: CDR1 MGHRA, CDR2 YSYEKL. V trimming: 3 bases; J trimming: 6 bases; junction bases outside the gene matches: 6. Here the CDR3 DNA reads TGCGCCAGCAGCCAGCCTACTAGCGGGAGGTCCAATGAGCAGTTCTTC. This encodes CASSQPTSGRSNEQFF.

This clonotype was seen a handful of times. The chain uses TRBV5-6 and TRBJ2-5, with 15 nucleotides matching TRBD2. Germline-derived CDR1 and CDR2 are SGHDT and YYEEEE. The CDR3 extends over 16 amino acids. The V and J ends lost 3 bases and 3 bases, in that order; junction bases with no gene match: 3. The CDR3 coding sequence is TGTGCCAGCAGCTACGGACTAGCGGGAGGGGAAGAGACCCAGTACTTC. It specifies CASSYGLAGGEETQYF.

In its sample, this clonotype is medium-sized. The V and J genes are TRBV11-3 and TRBJ2-2; 12 bases line up with TRBD1. The V segment lost 4 bases and the J segment 7 bases; nucleotides outside the gene matches: 13. Germline V gene sequence: CDR1 SGHNT, CDR2 YENEEA. CDR3 length: 18 residues. The CDR3 loop is CASSSTPGQGARGGELFF. For the CDR3, the DNA is TGTGCCAGCAGCTCCACCCCGGGACAGGGGGCTAGAGGCGGGGAGCTGTTTTTT.

Many counts were recorded for this clonotype. The V and J genes are TRBV7-6 and TRBJ2-3; D unclear. With 5 bases removed from V and 6 bases from J, the gap between germline ends came to 6 bases. This CDR3 is 11 amino acids long. Germline CDR1 reads SGHVS; CDR2 reads FNYEAQ. CDR3 DNA: TGTGCCAGCAGCGGTGGGGATACGCAGTATTTT. Translated, it gives CASSGGDTQYF. The full variable domain, with the rest looked up from reference TRBV7-6 and TRBJ2-3, is GAGVSQSPRYKVTKRGQDVALRCDPISGHVSLYWYRQALGQGPEFLTYFNYEAQQDKSGLPNDRFSAERPEGSISTLTIQRTEQRDSAMYRCASSGGDTQYFGPGTRLTVL.

This chain's CDR3 is CASSFWREGVNYTF. CDR3 nucleotide sequence: TGTGCCAGCAGCTTCTGGCGGGAGGGAGTAAACTACACCTTC. This chain uses TRBV7-3 with TRBJ1-2; D gene uncertain. Deletions cut 3 bases from V and 10 bases from J, with 18 bases between. This CDR3 is built from 14 residues. CDR1 SGHTA and CDR2 FQGTGA come from the germline V gene.

This clonotype came up many times. The chain is built from TRBV7-9 and TRBJ1-1; tentative D call: TRBD1 (6 bases). The CDR3 is 15 amino acids. V was clipped by 5 bases and J by 0 bases, with 13 bases between them. CDR1 is SEHNR and CDR2 is FQNEAQ in the germline V gene (reference sequence). CDR3 bases: TGTGCCAGCAGCGTTTACAGGGCGATGAACACTGAAGCTTTCTTT. This gives the protein CASSVYRAMNTEAFF.